What follows is one TCR beta chain and its context. No antigen is known for it. These data belong to a study of cytomegalovirus exposure and HLA in healthy donors. Study-wide background: Of the donors genotyped, several hundred in all, about 76% fell in the Caucasian-associated ancestry cluster. Findings of the study overall: Despite most TCR sequences being rare, some public TCRs occurred in many donors.

After removal of 7 bases from V and 5 bases from J, the junction contained 10 bases not matched to a gene. CDR3 size: 15 residues. The germline V gene encodes CDR1 WSHSY and CDR2 SAAADI. Primers for the PCR totalled 60 Vbeta and 13 Jbeta. Assay: immunoSEQ multiplex PCR; the TCRdb copy retains only in-frame clones and omits some. The sample carries tens of thousands of clones, more than 80% recorded once. Whereas donors were nominally healthy upon sampling, unrecorded immune exposures were probable. Sequencing input: PBMCs. The V gene is TRBV10-2, the J gene TRBJ2-5; 10 bases are shared with TRBD2. This clonotype was obtained from a human donor in good health. The CDR3 here is CASKLAGVMYETQYF. As DNA, the CDR3 is TGCGCCAGCAAGCTAGCGGGGGTTATGTATGAGACCCAGTACTTC.